The 4 T cell receptor beta chains presented below share a single source sample, sequenced in a study of Ad26.COV2.S vaccination and SARS-CoV-2 variants. Method: immunoSEQ multiplex PCR; TCRdb's copy keeps in-frame clones and lacks some. The sample lists 400,000 to 450,000 clones, over 75% occurring once. The sample's treatment: about 20 received Ad26.COV2.S at low or high dose, single or two shots; five or six received placebo; per-sample allocation not given. Vaccine and placebo recipients were sampled on day 63 after the first injection. The source was peripheral blood, collected in a trial of Ad26.COV2.S vaccine versus placebo. These receptors came from a person between 18 and 60 years old who received the Ad26.COV2.S COVID-19 vaccine or a placebo.

V and J are TRBV5-4 and TRBJ2-7; D call uncertain. Looked up from germline, CDR1 is SGHNT and CDR2 is YYREEE (reference sequence). With 0 bases removed from V and 2 bases from J, the gap between germline ends came to 6 bases. This CDR3 has 13 residues. Here the CDR3 DNA reads TGTGCCAGCAGCTTGGTGGGTCCCTACGAGCAGTACTTC. The encoded protein is CASSLVGPYEQYF.

The V gene is TRBV6-5, the J gene TRBJ2-1, with TRBD1 identical over 8 bases. Germline CDR1 MNHEY, CDR2 SVGAGI. Trimming took 7 bases from V and 6 from J; bases not matched to a gene: 8. The CDR3 totals 14 residues. The CDR3 DNA follows: TGTGCCAGCATCACGGACAGGGACTTCAATGAGCAGTTCTTC. Its translation is CASITDRDFNEQFF.

The gene calls are TRBV7-9 and TRBJ2-3; possibly TRBD1 or TRBD2 for D (5 bases each). The CDR3 is 15 amino acids. Trimming took 2 bases from V and 4 from J, leaving 13 bases between them. The germline CDR1 and CDR2 sequences are SEHNR and FQNEAQ (reference sequence). This CDR3 is CASSLYGEGADTQYF. In DNA form, the CDR3 reads TGTGCCAGCAGCTTATACGGGGAAGGGGCAGATACGCAGTATTTT. Filled out from reference TRBV7-9 and TRBJ2-3, the complete variable domain reads DTGVSQNPRHKITKRGQNVTFRCDPISEHNRLYWYRQTLGQGPEFLTYFQNEAQLEKSRLLSDRFSAERPKGSFSTLEIQRTEQGDSAMYLCASSLYGEGADTQYFGPGTRLTVL.

This chain joins TRBV4-1 and TRBJ2-7; D could derive from TRBD1 or TRBD2 (5 bases each). The germline V gene encodes CDR1 MGHRA and CDR2 YSYEKL. Deletions cut 3 bases from V and 1 base from J, with 13 bases between. This CDR3 is built from 15 residues. The CDR3 nucleotides read TGCGCCAGCAGCCAGACGAAGGGACCTTCCTACGAGCAGTACTTC. The encoded protein is CASSQTKGPSYEQYF.